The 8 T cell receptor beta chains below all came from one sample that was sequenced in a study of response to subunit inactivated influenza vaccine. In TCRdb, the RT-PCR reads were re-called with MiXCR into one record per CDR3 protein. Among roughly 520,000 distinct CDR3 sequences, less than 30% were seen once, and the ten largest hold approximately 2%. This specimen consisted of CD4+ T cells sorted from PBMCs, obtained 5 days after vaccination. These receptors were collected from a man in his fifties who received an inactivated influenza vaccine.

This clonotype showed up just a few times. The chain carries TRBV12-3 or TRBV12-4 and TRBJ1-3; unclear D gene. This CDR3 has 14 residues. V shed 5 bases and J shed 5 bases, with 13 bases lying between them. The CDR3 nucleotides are TGTGCCAGCAGTCCCGGTCCATTTCGAAACACCATATATTTT. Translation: CASSPGPFRNTIYF.

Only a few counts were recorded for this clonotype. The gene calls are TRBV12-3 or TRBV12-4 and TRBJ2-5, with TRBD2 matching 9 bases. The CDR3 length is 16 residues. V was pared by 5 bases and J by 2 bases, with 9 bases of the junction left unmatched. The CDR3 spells CASSTLLTSGQETQYF. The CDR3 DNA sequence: TGTGCCAGCAGTACCCTCCTAACTAGCGGGCAAGAGACCCAGTACTTC.

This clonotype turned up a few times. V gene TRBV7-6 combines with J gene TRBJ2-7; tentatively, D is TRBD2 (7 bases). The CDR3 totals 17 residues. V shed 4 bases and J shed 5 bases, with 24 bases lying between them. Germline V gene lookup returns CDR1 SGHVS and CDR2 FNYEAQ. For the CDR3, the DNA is TGTGCCAGCAGCTCTAAAACGGGGGGCGCCAGCGGGGACGAGCAGTACTTC. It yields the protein CASSSKTGGASGDEQYF.

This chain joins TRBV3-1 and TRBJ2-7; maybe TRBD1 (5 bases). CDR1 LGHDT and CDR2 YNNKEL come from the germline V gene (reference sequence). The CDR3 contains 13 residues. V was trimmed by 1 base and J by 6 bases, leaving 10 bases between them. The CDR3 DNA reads TGTGCCAGCAGCCAAGGGGGTAGGGGCGAGCAGTACTTC. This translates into CASSQGGRGEQYF.

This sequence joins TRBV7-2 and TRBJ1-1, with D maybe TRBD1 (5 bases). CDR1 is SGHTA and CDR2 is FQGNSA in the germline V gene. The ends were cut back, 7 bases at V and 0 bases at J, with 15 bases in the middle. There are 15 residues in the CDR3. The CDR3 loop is CASTLSGSLNTEAFF. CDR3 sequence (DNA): TGTGCCAGCACCCTATCAGGGAGCCTGAACACTGAAGCTTTCTTT.

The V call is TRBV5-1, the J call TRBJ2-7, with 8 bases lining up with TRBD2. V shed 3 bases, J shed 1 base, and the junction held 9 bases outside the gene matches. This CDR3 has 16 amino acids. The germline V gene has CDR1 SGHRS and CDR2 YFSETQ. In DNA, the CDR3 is TGCGCCAGCAGCTACGGTTTTAGCGGGATTTCCTACGAGCAGTACTTC. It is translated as CASSYGFSGISYEQYF.

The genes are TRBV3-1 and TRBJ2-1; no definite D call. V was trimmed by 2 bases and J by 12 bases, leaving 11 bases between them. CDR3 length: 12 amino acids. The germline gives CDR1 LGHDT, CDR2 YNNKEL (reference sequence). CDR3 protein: CASSQFRVGQFF. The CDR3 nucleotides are TGTGCCAGCAGCCAATTCCGCGTGGGGCAGTTCTTC.

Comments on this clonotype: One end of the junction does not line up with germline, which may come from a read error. The CDR3 here is CASCLALGGAPRTDTQYF. The CDR3 DNA sequence: TGTGCCAGCTGTTTAGCCTTGGGGGGGGCCCCGCGCACAGATACGCAGTATTTT. V usage is TRBV12-3 or TRBV12-4 and J usage is TRBJ2-3; D is perhaps TRBD2 (7 bases). This CDR3 is 18 amino acids long.